The clone carrying this T cell receptor (beta chain) was picked up a small number of times. This sample stems from a study of blood T cell repertoires in COVID-19. Study in general: T cells, B-cell-depleted T cells, or PBMCs supplied cDNA or gDNA.

Per the study methods: Cell counts per sample came from amplifying reference gene primers. TCRdb's copy holds only in-frame clones and misses some; the assay was immunoSEQ multiplex PCR. From that table come the V and J calls and clone size; the DNA was used to work out D and trimming. The data show nearly 350,000 clones, about 88% seen once. The sample comprised PBMCs or T cells enriched from blood (not recorded which). The sequence was collected from a woman in her 30s who had recovered from COVID-19.

The CDR3 nucleotides read TGTGCCAGCAGTCCCGTTAGAGGGAAGAATTCACCCCTCCACTTT. Protein: CASSPVRGKNSPLHF. V usage is TRBV27 and J usage is TRBJ1-6; D not resolved. V lost 5 bases and J lost 7, with 15 bases in between. Germline CDR1 and CDR2: MNHEY and SMNVEV (reference sequence). This CDR3 comprises 15 residues.